This T cell receptor (beta chain) was sequenced in a study of blood T cell repertoires in COVID-19. Study-level information: Samples representing acute and convalescent COVID-19 were sourced from the United States, Italy and Spain. PBMCs, B-cell-depleted T cells, or T cells provided the cDNA or gDNA that made up the material.

As handled by the study authors: Nucleated cell number was recorded as an estimate derived from reference gene primer amplification. TCRdb's copy holds only in-frame clones and misses some; the assay was immunoSEQ multiplex PCR. V, J and clone size reflect that table, while D and trimming were determined from the DNA. Among about 250,000 clones listed, over 70% were seen once. CDR3 length equals 13 residues. Germline-derived CDR1 and CDR2 are SGHTA and FQGNSA. The ends were cut back, 2 bases at V and 3 bases at J, with 7 bases in the middle. On this clone itself: Additional DNA sequences in this sample encode the identical CDR3.

V gene TRBV7-2 combines with J gene TRBJ1-1; D might be TRBD1 (5 bases). Sample: peripheral blood. The origin of this receptor is a woman older than 75 with acute or convalescent COVID-19. The CDR3 reads CASSLQGYTEAFF. DNA for the CDR3: TGTGCCAGCAGCTTACAGGGATACACTGAAGCTTTCTTT.